These T cell receptor beta chains were read from a single sample in a study of long-term antiretroviral therapy in people with HIV. Data came from immunoSEQ multiplex PCR; TCRdb stores just in-frame clones and leaves some out. The repertoire holds approximately 35,000 clones, with 79% as singletons. Sample: unsorted PBMCs, taken 1.9 years after starting antiretroviral therapy. Every receptor here comes from a man between 18 and 29 years old with HIV. Each CDR3 is given with its conserved first and last residue. A D gene is named only where the DNA matches it firmly. Size tells how often a clone was seen (once, few, many) or the class of an expanded clone, and some rows leave it out.

j_gene	v_gene	abundance	d_gene	CDR3nt	CDR3aa
TRBJ1-3	TRBV5-1	.	.	TGCGCCAGCAGCTTGGACTCGGGAAACACCATATATTTT	CASSLDSGNTIYF
TRBJ1-3	TRBV18	.	TRBD1	TGTGCCAGCTCACTTGGGGACAGGGGCTCTGGAAACACCATATATTTT	CASSLGDRGSGNTIYF
TRBJ1-1	TRBV5-4	.	TRBD1	TGTGCCAGCAGCGACTCCGGGACAGGGGTGCGGAGGAACACTGAAGCTTTCTTT	CASSDSGTGVRRNTEAFF
TRBJ2-1	TRBV2	.	.	TGTGCCAGCAGGGGGACTCCAACTGCCTACAATGAGCAGTTCTTC	CASRGTPTAYNEQFF
TRBJ2-3	TRBV2	.	TRBD2	TGTGCCAGCAGGAGCGGGGGGTTCACAGATACGCAGTATTTT	CASRSGGFTDTQYF
TRBJ2-7	TRBV19	few	.	TGTGCCAGTAGTATGCGCTACTCTTTCTCCTACGAGCAGTACTTC	CASSMRYSFSYEQYF
TRBJ1-6	TRBV5-4	few	.	TGTGCCAGCAGCTTGGGTCAGGGTTCGGGTTCACCCCTCCACTTT	CASSLGQGSGSPLHF
TRBJ1-1	TRBV6-1	.	.	TGTGCCAGCAGTGAAGCAATCCGAGAACCCATGAACACTGAAGCTTTCTTT	CASSEAIREPMNTEAFF
TRBJ1-1	TRBV28	.	.	TGTGCCAGCAGTTTATCCACAGGGATAGGTGAAGCTTTCTTT	CASSLSTGIGEAFF
TRBJ2-3	TRBV4-1	once	.	TGCGCCAGCAGCCGAGACCAGCTGGGGGGTGATACGCAGTATTTT	CASSRDQLGGDTQYF
TRBJ2-5	TRBV9	.	TRBD2	TGTGCCAGCAGCGTAGCCCCGCCGGGACTAGCGGGGGAAGAGACCCAGTACTTC	CASSVAPPGLAGEETQYF
TRBJ1-2	TRBV7-3	.	TRBD1	TGTGCCAGCAGCCCAACAGGGGGCCAGGGTTATGGCTACACCTTC	CASSPTGGQGYGYTF
TRBJ1-4	TRBV28	.	TRBD1	TGTGCCGCATTAGGTGGGACAGGGGATGAAAAACTGTTTTTT	CAALGGTGDEKLFF
TRBJ1-1	TRBV2	once	.	TGTGCCAGCATGAGAGACAGGATGAACACTGAAGCTTTCTTT	CASMRDRMNTEAFF
TRBJ1-1	TRBV5-1	.	TRBD1	TGCGCCAGCAGCTTAGCAAGTAGTTCGGACAGGGCGAACACTGAAGCTTTCTTT	CASSLASSSDRANTEAFF
TRBJ2-7	TRBV25-1	.	TRBD2	TGTGCCAGCAGTGAACCGCGGGGGGGCGACGAGCAGTACTTC	CASSEPRGGDEQYF
TRBJ1-6	TRBV5-4	once	.	TGTGCCAGCAGCTTGGGGGCCGATACACCGGGGGGGGCCCTCCACTTT	CASSLGADTPGGALHF
TRBJ2-3	TRBV9	.	TRBD2	TGTGCCAGCAGTCCCGGGGGGGCCTTAGATACGCAGTATTTT	CASSPGGALDTQYF
TRBJ2-2	TRBV11-1	few	.	TGTGCCAGCAGCTTCATCAACAGGGAATACCTGAACACCGGGGAGCTGTTTTTT	CASSFINREYLNTGELFF
TRBJ2-2	TRBV2	.	TRBD2	TGTGCCAGCAGTTCTCTAGCGGGGGCCACCGGGGAGCTGTTTTTT	CASSSLAGATGELFF
TRBJ2-5	TRBV2	.	.	TGTGCCAGCAACAGGGTCCTCCAAGAGACCCAGTACTTC	CASNRVLQETQYF
TRBJ1-2	TRBV28	.	.	TGTGCCAGCAGTACCCCCGGGGGAGACTATGGCTACACCTTC	CASSTPGGDYGYTF
TRBJ1-5	TRBV6-5	few	.	TGTGCCAGCAGTTACTCCCGGGAAGGTCAGCCCCAGCATTTT	CASSYSREGQPQHF
TRBJ1-2	TRBV5-1	.	.	TGCGCCAGCAGCATCGTGGGACTACTCTATGGCTACACCTTC	CASSIVGLLYGYTF
TRBJ1-5	TRBV4-1	few	.	TGCGCCAGCAGCCAAGGCCGGATAGGGCAAGAATATAGCAATCAGCCCCAGCATTTT	CASSQGRIGQEYSNQPQHF
TRBJ1-6	TRBV14	.	.	TGTGCCAGCAGCCGCCAGGGTGATTCACCCCTCCACTTT	CASSRQGDSPLHF
TRBJ2-3	TRBV6-5	.	.	TGTGCCAGCAGTTACTCGAGTTGGCAATGGACAGATACGCAGTATTTT	CASSYSSWQWTDTQYF
TRBJ1-4	TRBV4-2	.	.	TGTGCCAGCAGCCAAGCCAGGGGCGGGGCAGGTTTTGCAACTAATGAAAAACTGTTTTTT	CASSQARGGAGFATNEKLFF
TRBJ2-4	TRBV7-9	.	.	TGTGCCAGCAGCTTAAGGGGGGGGGCCAAAAACATTCAGTACTTC	CASSLRGGAKNIQYF
TRBJ1-6	TRBV9	.	TRBD1	TGTGCCAGCAGCCTAAGGGACAGCCTAGGATCACCCCTCCACTTT	CASSLRDSLGSPLHF
TRBJ2-1	TRBV7-3	.	TRBD2	TGTGCCAGCAGCTTAATACTAGCGGGGGCCGAGGAGCAGTTCTTC	CASSLILAGAEEQFF